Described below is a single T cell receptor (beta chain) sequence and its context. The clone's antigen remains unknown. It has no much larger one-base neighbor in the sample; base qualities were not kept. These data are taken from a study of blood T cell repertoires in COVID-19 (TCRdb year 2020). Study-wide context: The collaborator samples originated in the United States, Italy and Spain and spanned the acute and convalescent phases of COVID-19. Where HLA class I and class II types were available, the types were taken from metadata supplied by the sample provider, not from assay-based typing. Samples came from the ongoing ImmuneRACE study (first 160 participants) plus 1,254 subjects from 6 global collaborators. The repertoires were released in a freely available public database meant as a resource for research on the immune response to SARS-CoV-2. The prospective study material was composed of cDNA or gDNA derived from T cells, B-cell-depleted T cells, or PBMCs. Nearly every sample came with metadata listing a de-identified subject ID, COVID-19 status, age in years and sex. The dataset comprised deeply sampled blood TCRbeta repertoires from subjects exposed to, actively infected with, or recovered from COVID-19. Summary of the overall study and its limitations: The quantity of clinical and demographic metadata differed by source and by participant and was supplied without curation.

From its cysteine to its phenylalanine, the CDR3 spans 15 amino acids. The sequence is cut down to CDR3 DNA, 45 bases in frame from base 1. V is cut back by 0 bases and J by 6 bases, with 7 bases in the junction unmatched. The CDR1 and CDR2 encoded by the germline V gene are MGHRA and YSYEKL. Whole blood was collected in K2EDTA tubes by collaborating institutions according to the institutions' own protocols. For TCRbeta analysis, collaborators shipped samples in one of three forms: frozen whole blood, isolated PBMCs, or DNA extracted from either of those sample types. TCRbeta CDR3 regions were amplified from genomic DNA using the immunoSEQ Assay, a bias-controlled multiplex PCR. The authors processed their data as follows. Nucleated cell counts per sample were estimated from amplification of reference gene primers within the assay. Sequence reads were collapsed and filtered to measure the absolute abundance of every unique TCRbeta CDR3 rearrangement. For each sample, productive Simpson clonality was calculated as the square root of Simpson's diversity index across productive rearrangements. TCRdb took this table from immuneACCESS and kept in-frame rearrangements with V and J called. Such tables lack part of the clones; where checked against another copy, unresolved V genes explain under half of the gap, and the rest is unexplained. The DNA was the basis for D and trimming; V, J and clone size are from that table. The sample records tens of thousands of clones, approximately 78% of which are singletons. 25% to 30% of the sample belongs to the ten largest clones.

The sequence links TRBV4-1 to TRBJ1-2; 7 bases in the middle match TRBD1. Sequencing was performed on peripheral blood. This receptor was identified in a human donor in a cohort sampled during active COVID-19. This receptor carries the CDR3 CASSQEQDRPDGYTF. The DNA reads TGCGCCAGCAGCCAAGAACAGGACAGGCCCGATGGCTACACCTTC.